A single sample gave rise to the 7 T cell receptor beta chains below, sequenced in a study of identifying expanded T cells in peripheral blood. Here immunoSEQ multiplex PCR was the method, and the copy in TCRdb shows in-frame clones only, minus some. The repertoire holds 91,000 or so clones, with roughly 86% as singletons. The sequenced sample was blood. The receptors were sampled from a person aged 18 to 70 in good health.

This clone was counted between two and nine times. The V gene is TRBV27, the J gene TRBJ1-5; D is ambiguous. The CDR3 extends over 13 amino acids. The ends were cut back, 3 bases at V and 4 bases at J, with 7 bases in the middle. CDR1 MNHEY and CDR2 SMNVEV come from the germline V gene (reference sequence). The CDR3 protein is CASSFRTNQPQHF. DNA of the CDR3: TGTGCCAGCAGTTTCCGAACAAATCAGCCCCAGCATTTT.

The rearrangement links TRBV6-5 to TRBJ2-4; D is undetermined. Germline V gene data show CDR1 as MNHEY and CDR2 as SVGAGI. Trimming took off 2 bases at V and 0 bases at J, with 11 bases between the two ends. This CDR3 is 16 amino acids long. CDR3 nucleotides: TGTGCCAGCAGTTACGACCGGCAGATAGCCAAAAACATTCAGTACTTC. Its translation is CASSYDRQIAKNIQYF.

This sequence joins TRBV5-4 and TRBJ2-2; a possible D gene is TRBD2 (6 bases). V was pared by 0 bases and J by 5 bases, with 14 bases between. Germline V gene data show CDR1 as SGHNT and CDR2 as YYREEE (reference sequence). This CDR3 has 16 amino acids. The CDR3 DNA is TGTGCCAGCAGCTTGGAGCAGGGCCGGGGGACCGGGGAGCTGTTTTTT. Its protein product is CASSLEQGRGTGELFF.

This rearrangement joins TRBV19 to TRBJ2-2; 9 bases are a match to TRBD1. This CDR3 is 14 amino acids long. Losses at the gene ends were 7 bases for V and 6 bases for J; bases not matched to a gene: 6. Germline-derived CDR1 and CDR2 are LNHDA and SQIVND (reference sequence). This CDR3 reads CASMGTGLPGELFF. The CDR3 nucleotides read TGTGCCAGTATGGGGACAGGGTTACCCGGGGAGCTGTTTTTT.

The V gene is TRBV2, the J gene TRBJ2-7; perhaps TRBD1 as D (5 bases). Trimming stripped 4 bases from V and 3 bases from J, with 7 bases between. This CDR3 spans 12 amino acids. The germline CDR1 and CDR2 sequences are SNHLY and FYNNEI. CDR3 protein: CASSVDIYEQYF. DNA of the CDR3: TGTGCCAGCAGTGTGGACATCTACGAGCAGTACTTC.

J is TRBJ2-7 and V is TRBV7-9; no clear D gene. V was pared by 1 base and J by 4 bases, with 5 bases between. The germline V gene encodes CDR1 SEHNR and CDR2 FQNEAQ (reference sequence). This CDR3 has 12 residues. This CDR3 reads CASSLVAYEQYF. DNA for the CDR3: TGTGCCAGCAGCTTAGTGGCTTACGAGCAGTACTTC.

V usage is TRBV4-2 and J usage is TRBJ2-6, with unresolved D. Trimming took off 0 bases at V and 2 bases at J, with 8 bases between the two ends. CDR3 length: 16 residues. Germline V lookup: CDR1 LGHNA, CDR2 YNFKEQ. CDR3 nucleotides: TGTGCCAGCAGCCAAGATGGCGAGGCTGGGGCCAACGTCCTGACTTTC. It is translated as CASSQDGEAGANVLTF.